This entry concerns a single T cell receptor (beta chain). As yet, its antigen is unknown. TCRdb keeps only in-frame clones here, not all; method: immunoSEQ multiplex PCR. The sample has more than 30,000 clones, around 90% seen once. These data are taken from a study of T cells in localized non-small cell lung cancer. Study-wide findings and caveats: Median detection of top 100 tumor clones in adjacent lung was 57 clones. There was higher T cell clonality in uninvolved adjacent lung than in tumor, and it was highest there. Greater blood T cell density accompanied longer overall survival. Owing to sequencing of a solitary tumor region, heterogeneity cannot be discounted.

The germline V gene has CDR1 SNHLY and CDR2 FYNNEI. The CDR3 is 13 residues long. After removal of 7 bases from V and 4 bases from J, the junction contained 4 bases not matched to a gene. The source of this sequence is a woman aged 40 to 75 with stage III lung adenocarcinoma. This sequence joins TRBV2 and TRBJ1-2; 9 bases map to TRBD1. This material consisted of peripheral blood mononuclear cells, taken before any cancer treatment. In DNA, the CDR3 is TGTGCCAGCATCCGGGACAGGGCCTATGGCTACACCTTC. This gives the protein CASIRDRAYGYTF.